Following are 19 T cell receptor beta chains from one sample sequenced in a study of cytomegalovirus exposure and HLA in healthy donors. 13 Jbeta primers and 60 Vbeta primers were used for the PCR. Assay: immunoSEQ multiplex PCR; the TCRdb copy retains only in-frame clones and omits some. The repertoire consists of about 160,000 clones, with approximately 72% occurring once and the leading ten covering approximately 6.9%. The sequenced material came from PBMCs. These receptors were collected from a man aged 35 to 55 in good health and CMV-seropositive.

This chain connects TRBV21-1 to TRBJ2-7; the D segment call TRBD2 is taken from the table without a DNA check. TRBV21-1 constitutes a pseudogene. CDR3 length: 22 residues. The CDR3 reads CASSKGSGSSLNLQRPSYEQYF. In DNA form, the CDR3 reads TGTGCCAGCAGCAAAGGATCCGGGTCTTCACTAAATTTACAACGGCCCTCCTACGAGCAGTACTTC.

The rearrangement links TRBV6-1 to TRBJ1-2; 8 bases are a match to TRBD1. Germline CDR1 MNHNS, CDR2 SASEGT. This CDR3 spans 16 amino acids. V shed 4 bases, J shed 5 bases, and the junction held 12 bases outside the gene matches. CDR3 protein: CASSASTGDKGYGYTF. Here the CDR3 DNA reads TGTGCCAGCAGTGCCTCGACAGGGGACAAGGGGTATGGCTACACCTTC.

The chain recombines TRBV6-4 with TRBJ2-2; TRBD1 is a possible D gene (5 bases). With 2 bases removed from V and 4 bases from J, the gap between germline ends came to 5 bases. This CDR3 has 13 residues. Germline V lookup: CDR1 MRHNA, CDR2 SNTAGT. This CDR3 is CASSDQGTGELFF. As DNA, the CDR3 is TGTGCCAGCAGTGACCAGGGCACCGGGGAGCTGTTTTTT.

V usage is TRBV2 and J usage is TRBJ1-5, with 8 nucleotides matching TRBD1. Germline loops: CDR1 SNHLY, CDR2 FYNNEI. After removal of 7 bases from V and 2 bases from J, the junction contained 16 bases not matched to a gene. This CDR3 has 18 residues. The DNA of the CDR3 is TGTGCCAGCACCGGAGAGAGGGACAGGACCTTAGGCAATCAGCCCCAGCATTTT. Translation gives CASTGERDRTLGNQPQHF.

The chain joins TRBV9 to TRBJ2-7; TRBD2 aligns across 7 bases. CDR3 length: 14 residues. Germline V gene sequence: CDR1 SGDLS, CDR2 YYNGEE. Trimming took 2 bases from V and 5 from J; bases not matched to a gene: 7. The CDR3 sequence: CASSVGTTNDEQYF. The CDR3 DNA is TGTGCCAGCAGCGTCGGGACTACCAATGACGAGCAGTACTTC.

The chain combines TRBV19 with TRBJ1-4; no reliable D call. The V gene lost 7 bases and the J gene lost 1 base, with 13 bases spanning the gap. Germline V gene data show CDR1 as LNHDA and CDR2 as SQIVND (reference sequence). CDR3 length equals 15 residues. CDR3 protein: CASIPAGGTNEKLFF. The CDR3 DNA reads TGTGCCAGTATCCCCGCGGGTGGAACTAATGAAAAACTGTTTTTT.

This chain links TRBV2 with TRBJ2-3; 8 bases are shared with TRBD2. Trimming removed 11 bases from V and 5 bases from J; junction bases left unmatched: 9. Germline CDR1 and CDR2: SNHLY and FYNNEI. CDR3 size: 13 residues. CDR3 DNA: TGTGCCTCCCTGGCGGGGGGAAAAGATACGCAGTATTTT. Its protein product is CASLAGGKDTQYF.

The chain links TRBV11-2 to TRBJ1-2, with 7 bases identical to TRBD1. Trimming removed 4 bases from V and 4 bases from J; junction bases left unmatched: 9. The CDR3 is 15 amino acids. Germline CDR1 is SGHAT and CDR2 is FQNNGV. The CDR3 coding sequence is TGTGCCAGCAGCTCAAGGACAGGTTGGGGCTATGGCTACACCTTC. It specifies CASSSRTGWGYGYTF.

The V call is TRBV2, the J call TRBJ1-5; maybe TRBD1 (6 bases). This CDR3 is 15 amino acids long. Trimming shortened V by 4 bases and J by 0 bases, and 10 bases separated the two germline ends. The germline gives CDR1 SNHLY, CDR2 FYNNEI. Written as DNA, the CDR3 is TGTGCCAGCAGTGCCACAGGGAGTAGCAATCAGCCCCAGCATTTT. The encoded protein is CASSATGSSNQPQHF.

This sequence joins TRBV18 and TRBJ2-5, with a weak D call TRBD2 (6 bases). With 5 bases removed from V and 1 base from J, the gap between germline ends came to 20 bases. Germline V gene lookup returns CDR1 KGHSH and CDR2 LQKENI. This CDR3 comprises 17 residues. As DNA, the CDR3 is TGTGCCAGCTCATCCCCTCGTCGGCGGGGAGGCCAAGAGACCCAGTACTTC. Protein product: CASSSPRRRGGQETQYF.

CDR3 sequence (DNA): TGTGCCTGGAGTGTACGGGGGAACTTCATGAACACTGAAGCTTTCTTT. This gives the protein CAWSVRGNFMNTEAFF. The chain is built from TRBV30 and TRBJ1-1; D might be TRBD1 (5 bases). Germline CDR1 GTSNPN, CDR2 SVGIG (reference sequence). This CDR3 is 16 amino acids long. The V gene lost 0 bases and the J gene lost 0 bases, with 14 bases spanning the gap.

This chain joins TRBV6-1 and TRBJ2-7; 9 bases align to TRBD1. Trimming at V came to 4 bases and at J to 5 bases, leaving 12 bases not matched to a gene. Germline CDR1 and CDR2: MNHNS and SASEGT. The CDR3 is 16 residues long. CDR3 loop: CASSAPPGTGSHEQYF. For the CDR3, the DNA is TGTGCCAGCAGTGCCCCCCCCGGGACAGGGTCACACGAGCAGTACTTC.

The chain combines TRBV4-1 with TRBJ2-5; 8 bases map to TRBD1. This CDR3 is built from 15 residues. Trimming took 1 base from V and 2 from J; bases not matched to a gene: 3. CDR1 is MGHRA, CDR2 YSYEKL, per germline. The CDR3 DNA reads TGCGCCAGCAGCCAAGGGACAGGGCAACAAGAGACCCAGTACTTC. This encodes CASSQGTGQQETQYF.

This clone was found a few times. This rearrangement joins TRBV5-1 to TRBJ1-2; 10 nucleotides line up with TRBD1. The CDR3 sequence is 15 residues long. From germline, CDR1 is SGHRS and CDR2 YFSETQ. Trimming cost V 2 bases and J 4 bases; bases outside gene matches: 5. CDR3 sequence: CASSFRDRGTYGYTF. The CDR3 DNA is TGCGCCAGCAGCTTCAGGGACAGGGGAACCTATGGCTACACCTTC.

This sequence joins TRBV30 and TRBJ1-3, with D possibly TRBD1 on 6 matching bases. The germline gives CDR1 GTSNPN, CDR2 SVGIG (reference sequence). The CDR3 has 13 residues. The V gene lost 0 bases and the J gene lost 4 bases, with 7 bases spanning the gap. The CDR3 loop is CAWSVQGGNTIYF. Here the CDR3 DNA reads TGTGCCTGGAGTGTACAGGGAGGAAACACCATATATTTT.

The V and J genes are TRBV6-5 and TRBJ2-1; TRBD1 is a possible D gene (5 bases). Trimming removed 4 bases at V and 7 bases at J, with 11 bases between. The CDR3 length is 13 residues. The germline gives CDR1 MNHEY, CDR2 SVGAGI. CDR3 sequence: CASSSQGLNEQFF. As DNA, the CDR3 is TGTGCCAGCAGTTCTCAGGGTTTGAATGAGCAGTTCTTC.

The CDR3 DNA is TGTGCCAGCAGTTATTCCGGACAGGGGGCTTGTGGCTACACCTTC. Residues: CASSYSGQGACGYTF. The chain uses TRBV6-5 and TRBJ1-2; 11 bases align to TRBD1. CDR1 and CDR2 from the germline V gene are MNHEY and SVGAGI. V dropped 3 bases and J dropped 7; count of bases not matched to a gene: 7. The CDR3 spans 15 residues.

The V gene is TRBV19, the J gene TRBJ1-5; D is possibly TRBD1 (6 bases). Trimming took off 3 bases at V and 5 bases at J, with 11 bases between the two ends. This CDR3 spans 14 amino acids. Germline V gene data show CDR1 as LNHDA and CDR2 as SQIVND (reference sequence). The CDR3 region has the DNA TGTGCCAGTAGTATCATGGCAGGGGATCAGCCCCAGCATTTT. This codes for CASSIMAGDQPQHF.

This clone was counted only a few times. The sample has other DNA sequences that encode this CDR3 too. V and J are TRBV7-9 and TRBJ1-2; 10 bases agree with TRBD1. CDR3 length equals 14 residues. V shed 5 bases, J shed 3 bases, and the junction held 3 bases outside the gene matches. Germline V gene sequence: CDR1 SEHNR, CDR2 FQNEAQ (reference sequence). The CDR3 nucleotides read TGTGCCAGCAGCCGGGGACAGGGGCACTATGGCTACACCTTC. It codes for CASSRGQGHYGYTF.